This TCR beta chain originates from a study of post-analysis software for immune sequencing data. Overall study findings and caveats: There were roughly 5 TRBV segments more frequent in patients than controls, and TRBV5-6, TRBV5-1 and TRBV20-1 were among them.

Unique molecular identifiers featured in each of the TCR beta cDNA libraries. TCRdb reanalysed the PCR reads using MiXCR and keeps one entry per CDR3 protein. The sample consists of 650,000 to 900,000 distinct CDR3 sequences, approximately 44% of them appearing once. For this clonotype: Its antigen is unknown.

Germline CDR1 reads SGHDT; CDR2 reads YYEEEE. The CDR3 is 17 residues long. The junction had 15 bases not matched to a gene; V was cut back by 3 bases and J by 8 bases. Sequenced input: blood. J is TRBJ2-1 and V is TRBV5-6; 9 bases are shared with TRBD2. The source of this sequence is a girl aged 5 to 17 with multiple sclerosis. CDR3 coding DNA: TGTGCCAGCAGCTCCGAAGGAGCGGGAGGACCTAGTGATGAGCAGTTCTTC. Protein: CASSSEGAGGPSDEQFF. Filled out from reference TRBV5-6 and TRBJ2-1, the complete variable domain reads DAGVTQSPTHLIKTRGQQVTLRCSPKSGHDTVSWYQQALGQGPQFIFQYYEEEERQRGNFPDRFSGHQFPNYSSELNVNALLLGDSALYLCASSSEGAGGPSDEQFFGPGTRLTVL.